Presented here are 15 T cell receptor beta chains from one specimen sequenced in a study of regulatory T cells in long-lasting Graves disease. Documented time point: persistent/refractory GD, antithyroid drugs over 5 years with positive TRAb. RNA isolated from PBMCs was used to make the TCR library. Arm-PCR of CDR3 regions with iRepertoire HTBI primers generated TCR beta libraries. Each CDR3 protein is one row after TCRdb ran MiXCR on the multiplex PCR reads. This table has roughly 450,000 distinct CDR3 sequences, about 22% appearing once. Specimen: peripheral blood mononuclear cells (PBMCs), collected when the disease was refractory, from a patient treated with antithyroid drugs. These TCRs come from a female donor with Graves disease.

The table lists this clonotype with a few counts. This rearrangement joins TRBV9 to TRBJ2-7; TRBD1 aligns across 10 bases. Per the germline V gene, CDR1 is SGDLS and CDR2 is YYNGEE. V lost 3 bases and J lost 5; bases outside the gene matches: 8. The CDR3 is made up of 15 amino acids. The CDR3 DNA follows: TGTGCCAGCAGCGCCGGGGGACAGGGGTCCCACGAGCAGTACTTC. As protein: CASSAGGQGSHEQYF. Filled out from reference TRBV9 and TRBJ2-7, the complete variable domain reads DSGVTQTPKHLITATGQRVTLRCSPRSGDLSVYWYQQSLDQGLQFLIQYYNGEERAKGNILERFSAQQFPDLHSELNLSSLELGDSALYFCASSAGGQGSHEQYFGPGTRLTVT.

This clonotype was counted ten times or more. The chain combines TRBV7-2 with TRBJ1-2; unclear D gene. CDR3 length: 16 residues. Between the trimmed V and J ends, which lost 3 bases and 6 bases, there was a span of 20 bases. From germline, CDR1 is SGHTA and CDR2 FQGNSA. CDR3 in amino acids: CASSFSGFSAGNGYTF. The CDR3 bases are TGTGCCAGCAGCTTCAGTGGATTTTCGGCGGGCAATGGCTACACCTTC. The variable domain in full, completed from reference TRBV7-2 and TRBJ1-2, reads GAGVSQSPSNKVTEKGKDVELRCDPISGHTALYWYRQSLGQGLEFLIYFQGNSAPDKSGLPSDRFSAERTGGSVSTLTIQRTQQEDSAVYLCASSFSGFSAGNGYTFGSGTRLTVV.

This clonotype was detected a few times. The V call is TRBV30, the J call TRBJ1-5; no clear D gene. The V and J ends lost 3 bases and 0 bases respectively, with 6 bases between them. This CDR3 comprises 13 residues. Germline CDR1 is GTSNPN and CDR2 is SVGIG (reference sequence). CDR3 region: CAWSHYSNQPQHF. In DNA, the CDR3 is TGTGCCTGGAGCCATTATAGCAATCAGCCCCAGCATTTT.

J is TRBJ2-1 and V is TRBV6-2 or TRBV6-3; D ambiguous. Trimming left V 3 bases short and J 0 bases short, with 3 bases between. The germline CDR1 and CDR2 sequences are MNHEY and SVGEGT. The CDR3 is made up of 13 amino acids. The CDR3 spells CASSYFSYNEQFF. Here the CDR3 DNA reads TGTGCCAGCAGTTATTTCTCCTACAATGAGCAGTTCTTC.

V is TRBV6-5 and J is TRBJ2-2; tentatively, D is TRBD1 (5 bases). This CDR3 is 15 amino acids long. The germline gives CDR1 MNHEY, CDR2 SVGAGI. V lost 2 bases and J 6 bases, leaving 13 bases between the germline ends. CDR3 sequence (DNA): TGTGCCAGCAGTTACCATTCGCAGGGATCCGGGGAGCTGTTTTTT. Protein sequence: CASSYHSQGSGELFF.

The CDR3 is CASSRTYLAKNIQYF. Written as DNA, the CDR3 is TGTGCCAGCAGTCGGACGTACCTAGCCAAAAACATTCAGTACTTC. This chain links TRBV6-1 with TRBJ2-4; no firm D call. Trimming shortened V by 5 bases and J by 0 bases, and 11 bases separated the two germline ends. Germline assignment: CDR1 MNHNS and CDR2 SASEGT. The CDR3 sequence is 15 residues long.

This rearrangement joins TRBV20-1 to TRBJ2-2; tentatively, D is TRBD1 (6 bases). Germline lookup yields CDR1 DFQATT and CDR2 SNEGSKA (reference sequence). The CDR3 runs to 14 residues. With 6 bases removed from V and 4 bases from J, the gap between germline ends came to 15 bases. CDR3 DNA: TGCAGTGCACGGGCCCTACAGGGCACCGGGGAGCTGTTTTTT. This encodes CSARALQGTGELFF.

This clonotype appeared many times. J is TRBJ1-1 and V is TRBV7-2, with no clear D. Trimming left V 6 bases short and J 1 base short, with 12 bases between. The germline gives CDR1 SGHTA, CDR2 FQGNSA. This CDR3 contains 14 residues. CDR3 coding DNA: TGTGCCAGCAGTCAAGACGGAACGAACACTGAAGCTTTCTTT. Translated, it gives CASSQDGTNTEAFF. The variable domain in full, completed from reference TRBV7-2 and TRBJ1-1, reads GAGVSQSPSNKVTEKGKDVELRCDPISGHTALYWYRQSLGQGLEFLIYFQGNSAPDKSGLPSDRFSAERTGGSVSTLTIQRTQQEDSAVYLCASSQDGTNTEAFFGQGTRLTVV.

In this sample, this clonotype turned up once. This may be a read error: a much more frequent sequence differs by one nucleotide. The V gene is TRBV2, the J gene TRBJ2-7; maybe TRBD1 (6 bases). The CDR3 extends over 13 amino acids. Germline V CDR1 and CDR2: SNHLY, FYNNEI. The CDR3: CASARTGPYGQYF. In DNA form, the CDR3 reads TGTGCCAGCGCGCGCACAGGGCCCTACGGGCAGTACTTC.

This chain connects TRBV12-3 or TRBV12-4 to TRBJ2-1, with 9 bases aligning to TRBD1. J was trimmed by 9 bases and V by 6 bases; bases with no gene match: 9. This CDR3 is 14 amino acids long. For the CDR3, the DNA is TGTGCCAGCAGCACAAACAGGGGGCGCGGTGAGCAGTTCTTC. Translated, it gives CASSTNRGRGEQFF.

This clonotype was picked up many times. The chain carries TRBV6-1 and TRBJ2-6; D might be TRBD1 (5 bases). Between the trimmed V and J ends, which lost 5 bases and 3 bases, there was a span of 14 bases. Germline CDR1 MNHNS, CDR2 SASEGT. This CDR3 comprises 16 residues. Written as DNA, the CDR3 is TGTGCCAGCAGTACCGAAACAGGTTTTGGGGCCAACGTCCTGACTTTC. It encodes CASSTETGFGANVLTF.

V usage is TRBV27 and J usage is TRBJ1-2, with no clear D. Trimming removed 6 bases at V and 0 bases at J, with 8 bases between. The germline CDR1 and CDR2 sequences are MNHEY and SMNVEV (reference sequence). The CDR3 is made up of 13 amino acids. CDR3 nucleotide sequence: TGTGCCAGCAGGGCGGTAGCTAACTATGGCTACACCTTC. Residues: CASRAVANYGYTF.

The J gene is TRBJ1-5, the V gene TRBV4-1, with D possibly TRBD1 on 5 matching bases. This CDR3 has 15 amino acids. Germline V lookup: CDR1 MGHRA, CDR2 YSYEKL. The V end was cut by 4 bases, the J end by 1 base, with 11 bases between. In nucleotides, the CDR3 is TGCGCCAGCAGCCCGGAAGACAGAAGCAATCAGCCCCAGCATTTT. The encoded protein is CASSPEDRSNQPQHF.

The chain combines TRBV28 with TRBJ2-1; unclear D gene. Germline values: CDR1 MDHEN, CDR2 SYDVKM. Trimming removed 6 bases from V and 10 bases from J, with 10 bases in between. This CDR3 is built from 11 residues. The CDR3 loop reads CASSFNREQFF. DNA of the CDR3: TGTGCCAGCAGCTTCAATCGCGAGCAGTTCTTC.

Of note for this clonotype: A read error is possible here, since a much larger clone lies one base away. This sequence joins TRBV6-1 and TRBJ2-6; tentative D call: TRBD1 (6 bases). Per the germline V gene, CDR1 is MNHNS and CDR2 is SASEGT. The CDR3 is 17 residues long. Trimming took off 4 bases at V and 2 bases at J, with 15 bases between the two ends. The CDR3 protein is CASSGPTGPPGANVLTF. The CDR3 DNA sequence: TGTGCCAGCAGTGGTCCGACAGGACCCCCTGGGGCCAACGTCCTGACTTTC.